This T cell receptor beta chain emerged from a study of blood T cell repertoires in COVID-19. There are 15 residues in the CDR3. V dropped 6 bases and J dropped 0 bases, with 12 bases sitting between them. Germline CDR1 reads MNHEY; CDR2 reads SVGAGI. Profiled with immunoSEQ multiplex PCR; TCRdb holds only in-frame clones, not every one. This table holds 210,000 or so clones, 75% to 90% found once. The rearrangement uses TRBV6-5 and TRBJ2-1, with a tentative D call TRBD2 (6 bases). The TCR sequence derives from a woman aged 40-49 years with acute or convalescent COVID-19. The sequenced sample consisted of peripheral blood. DNA of the CDR3: TGTGCCAGCAGCACGGGACTCTTCTCCTACAATGAGCAGTTCTTC. Its protein is CASSTGLFSYNEQFF.